A selection of T cell receptor beta chains follows, all from one sample in a study of T-cell reconstitution after alpha-beta-depleted transplantation in children. In TCRdb, the PCR reads were re-called with MiXCR into one record per CDR3 protein. Of 500,000 to 650,000 distinct CDR3 sequences listed, about 10% are singletons. Sequences were derived from PBMCs, mostly from graft donor cells, sampled 180 days after TCRalphabeta/CD19-depleted stem cell transplant. Receptors originate from a female patient aged 2-15 years who had a stem cell transplant for aplastic anemia, so the T cells may come from the graft donor. Both conserved end residues are part of each CDR3. Each record gives: J gene, clone size, V gene, D gene, CDR3 protein, CDR3 DNA. D genes are given only for firm matches. Part of the rows lack a size; the others show once, few, many or a class for expanded clones.

j_call: TRBJ2-2; clone_size: .; v_call: TRBV21-1; d_call: .; cdr3_aa: CASSKAGGGSGSPGSCFF; cdr3_nt: .
j_call: TRBJ2-7; clone_size: .; v_call: TRBV4-3; d_call: .; cdr3_aa: CASSQDGTRRSYEQYF; cdr3_nt: TGCGCCAGCAGCCAAGACGGGACTCGACGATCCTACGAGCAGTACTTC
j_call: TRBJ2-7; clone_size: few; v_call: TRBV9; d_call: .; cdr3_aa: CASSVVGQVGDEQYF; cdr3_nt: TGTGCCAGCAGCGTAGTGGGCCAGGTTGGCGACGAGCAGTACTTC
j_call: TRBJ1-4; clone_size: few; v_call: TRBV20-1; d_call: TRBD1; cdr3_aa: CSADQGANEKLFF; cdr3_nt: TGCAGTGCTGACCAGGGGGCTAATGAAAAACTGTTTTTT
j_call: TRBJ2-3; clone_size: .; v_call: TRBV3-1; d_call: TRBD2; cdr3_aa: CASSQGRGLAGTDTQYF; cdr3_nt: TGTGCCAGCAGCCAAGGTCGGGGACTAGCGGGCACAGATACGCAGTATTTT
j_call: TRBJ2-2; clone_size: .; v_call: TRBV11-1; d_call: .; cdr3_aa: CASSLALWLATGELFF; cdr3_nt: TGTGCCAGCAGCTTAGCGCTATGGCTAGCCACCGGGGAGCTGTTTTTT
j_call: TRBJ1-5; clone_size: .; v_call: TRBV4-1; d_call: TRBD1; cdr3_aa: CASSRSLTGTGSSNQPQHF; cdr3_nt: TGCGCCAGCAGCCGCTCTTTAACCGGGACAGGGAGTAGCAATCAGCCCCAGCATTTT
j_call: TRBJ2-3; clone_size: .; v_call: TRBV12-3/TRBV12-4; d_call: TRBD2; cdr3_aa: CASSRNLGLAGNSDTQYF; cdr3_nt: TGTGCCAGCAGTCGAAATTTGGGACTAGCGGGTAACTCGGATACGCAGTATTTT
j_call: TRBJ2-3; clone_size: few; v_call: TRBV20-1; d_call: TRBD1; cdr3_aa: CSARAGQHTDTQYF; cdr3_nt: TGCAGTGCTAGAGCGGGACAGCACACAGATACGCAGTATTTT
j_call: TRBJ1-2; clone_size: .; v_call: TRBV3-1; d_call: .; cdr3_aa: CASSQHVGGGAYYGYTF; cdr3_nt: TGTGCCAGCAGCCAACACGTGGGGGGGGGCGCTTACTATGGCTACACCTTC
j_call: TRBJ2-3; clone_size: .; v_call: TRBV29-1; d_call: TRBD1; cdr3_aa: CSVLPGQGAADTQYF; cdr3_nt: TGCAGCGTTTTGCCGGGACAGGGGGCAGCAGATACGCAGTATTTT
j_call: TRBJ2-2; clone_size: many; v_call: TRBV6-1; d_call: TRBD1; cdr3_aa: CASSEALLDRGGVRYTGELFF; cdr3_nt: TGTGCCAGCAGTGAAGCGCTGTTGGACAGGGGTGGTGTGAGGTACACCGGGGAGCTGTTTTTT
j_call: TRBJ2-2; clone_size: once; v_call: TRBV18; d_call: .; cdr3_aa: CASSRSLIHNTGELFF; cdr3_nt: TGTGCCAGCTCACGGAGCCTAATACACAACACCGGGGAGCTGTTTTTT
j_call: TRBJ2-7; clone_size: .; v_call: TRBV7-9; d_call: .; cdr3_aa: CASSLSPSQQASYEQYF; cdr3_nt: TGTGCCAGCAGCTTATCCCCCTCTCAACAGGCCTCCTACGAGCAGTACTTC
j_call: TRBJ2-2; clone_size: many; v_call: TRBV28; d_call: .; cdr3_aa: CASSPVPGELFF; cdr3_nt: TGTGCCAGCAGTCCTGTTCCCGGGGAGCTGTTTTTT
j_call: TRBJ2-3; clone_size: .; v_call: TRBV5-1; d_call: .; cdr3_aa: CASSWTDGRTDTQYF; cdr3_nt: TGCGCCAGCAGCTGGACAGATGGGAGGACAGATACGCAGTATTTT
j_call: TRBJ2-7; clone_size: few; v_call: TRBV10-3; d_call: TRBD2; cdr3_aa: CAISSGRGLAGVSVEQYF; cdr3_nt: TGTGCCATCAGTTCCGGGCGGGGACTAGCGGGAGTGTCGGTCGAGCAGTACTTC
j_call: TRBJ2-2; clone_size: .; v_call: TRBV10-3; d_call: .; cdr3_aa: CAISERDGTGELFF; cdr3_nt: TGTGCCATCAGTGAGCGGGACGGCACCGGGGAGCTGTTTTTT
j_call: TRBJ2-2; clone_size: .; v_call: TRBV7-9; d_call: .; cdr3_aa: CASSYRVLKTGELFF; cdr3_nt: TGTGCCAGCAGCTACAGGGTGCTTAAGACCGGGGAGCTGTTTTTT
j_call: TRBJ2-7; clone_size: .; v_call: TRBV10-3; d_call: TRBD1; cdr3_aa: CAISEPGTALSYEQYF; cdr3_nt: TGTGCCATCAGTGAACCGGGGACAGCCCTCTCCTACGAGCAGTACTTC
j_call: TRBJ2-1; clone_size: few; v_call: TRBV6-5; d_call: .; cdr3_aa: CASSYSGVLKKNEQFF; cdr3_nt: TGTGCCAGCAGTTACTCGGGAGTCCTAAAGAAAAATGAGCAGTTCTTC
j_call: TRBJ2-2; clone_size: many; v_call: TRBV5-6; d_call: .; cdr3_aa: CASSLPLRAGELFF; cdr3_nt: TGTGCCAGCAGCTTGCCTCTCAGGGCCGGGGAGCTGTTTTTT
j_call: TRBJ2-3; clone_size: few; v_call: TRBV29-1; d_call: .; cdr3_aa: CSVERFTDTQYF; cdr3_nt: TGCAGCGTTGAGCGGTTCACAGATACGCAGTATTTT
j_call: TRBJ2-3; clone_size: many; v_call: TRBV5-1; d_call: TRBD1; cdr3_aa: CASSLRWTGGMVDTQYF; cdr3_nt: TGCGCCAGCAGCTTGAGGTGGACAGGGGGCATGGTAGATACGCAGTATTTT
j_call: TRBJ2-7; clone_size: .; v_call: TRBV7-9; d_call: .; cdr3_aa: CASSLGVAPDEQYF; cdr3_nt: TGTGCCAGCAGCTTAGGGGTCGCCCCCGACGAGCAGTACTTC
j_call: TRBJ2-4; clone_size: .; v_call: TRBV7-9; d_call: .; cdr3_aa: CASRALDLAKNIQYF; cdr3_nt: TGTGCCAGCAGGGCCCTAGACTTAGCCAAAAACATTCAGTACTTC
j_call: TRBJ2-5; clone_size: few; v_call: TRBV6-2/TRBV6-3; d_call: TRBD2; cdr3_aa: CASQTWTSGSGETQYF; cdr3_nt: TGTGCCAGCCAAACCTGGACTAGCGGGAGTGGGGAGACCCAGTACTTC
j_call: TRBJ2-7; clone_size: many; v_call: TRBV12-3/TRBV12-4; d_call: .; cdr3_aa: CASSPGEGSYEQYF; cdr3_nt: TGTGCCAGCAGTCCTGGAGAGGGTTCCTACGAGCAGTACTTC
j_call: TRBJ1-1; clone_size: .; v_call: TRBV20-1; d_call: .; cdr3_aa: CSARDRYLTPSHTEAFF; cdr3_nt: TGCAGTGCTAGAGATCGATATCTAACACCGAGCCACACTGAAGCTTTCTTT
j_call: TRBJ2-1; clone_size: many; v_call: TRBV5-5; d_call: TRBD1; cdr3_aa: CASNRMGQAGNEQFF; cdr3_nt: TGTGCCAGCAACAGAATGGGACAGGCGGGCAATGAGCAGTTCTTC
j_call: TRBJ2-7; clone_size: few; v_call: TRBV6-1; d_call: .; cdr3_aa: CASSVTTGTQDEQYF; cdr3_nt: TGTGCCAGCAGTGTAACCACAGGGACTCAAGACGAGCAGTACTTC
j_call: TRBJ1-4; clone_size: .; v_call: TRBV9; d_call: .; cdr3_aa: CASSVAPSIAGGEAEKLFF; cdr3_nt: TGTGCCAGCAGCGTAGCCCCCTCCATCGCCGGGGGAGAGGCTGAAAAACTGTTTTTT
j_call: TRBJ2-6; clone_size: few; v_call: TRAV18; d_call: TRBD1; cdr3_aa: CTITKGQGRTSGANVLTF; cdr3_nt: TGTACCATCACCAAAGGACAGGGGAGGACCTCTGGGGCCAACGTCCTGACTTTC
j_call: TRBJ2-4; clone_size: few; v_call: TRBV29-1; d_call: .; cdr3_aa: CSVEPLPLMTKNIQYF; cdr3_nt: TGCAGCGTTGAACCCCTACCACTCATGACCAAAAACATTCAGTACTTC
j_call: TRBJ2-2; clone_size: .; v_call: TRBV20-1; d_call: .; cdr3_aa: CSARSLTGELFF; cdr3_nt: TGCAGTGCTAGAAGCCTCACCGGGGAGCTGTTTTTT
j_call: TRBJ2-5; clone_size: .; v_call: TRBV7-2; d_call: .; cdr3_aa: CASSPPGLRGYQETQYF; cdr3_nt: TGTGCCAGCAGCCCGCCCGGCCTAAGGGGGTACCAAGAGACCCAGTACTTC
j_call: TRBJ2-7; clone_size: .; v_call: TRBV29-1; d_call: TRBD2; cdr3_aa: CSVYGASGKGYEQYF; cdr3_nt: TGCAGCGTATACGGGGCTAGCGGGAAGGGCTACGAGCAGTACTTC
j_call: TRBJ2-5; clone_size: .; v_call: TRBV7-2; d_call: TRBD2; cdr3_aa: CASSLGERERYEETQYF; cdr3_nt: TGTGCCAGCAGCTTAGGGGAGCGGGAGAGGTATGAAGAGACCCAGTACTTC
j_call: TRBJ1-3; clone_size: .; v_call: TRBV20-1; d_call: .; cdr3_aa: CATPGTLAGNTIYF; cdr3_nt: TGCGCCACCCCAGGGACGCTAGCTGGAAACACCATATATTTT
j_call: TRBJ2-3; clone_size: many; v_call: TRBV9; d_call: .; cdr3_aa: CASSVEIGIGTQYF; cdr3_nt: TGTGCCAGCAGCGTAGAGATAGGAATTGGTACGCAGTATTTT
j_call: TRBJ1-1; clone_size: few; v_call: TRBV7-2; d_call: .; cdr3_aa: CASRPDSWTEAFF; cdr3_nt: TGTGCCAGCAGGCCCGACAGTTGGACTGAAGCTTTCTTT
j_call: TRBJ2-1; clone_size: few; v_call: TRBV10-3; d_call: TRBD2; cdr3_aa: CAISEYGSGSNEQFF; cdr3_nt: TGTGCCATCAGTGAGTACGGTAGCGGGAGTAATGAGCAGTTCTTC
j_call: TRBJ1-1; clone_size: many; v_call: TRBV20-1; d_call: TRBD1; cdr3_aa: CSARTGARNTEAFF; cdr3_nt: TGCAGTGCCAGGACAGGGGCGAGGAACACTGAAGCTTTCTTT
j_call: TRBJ1-2; clone_size: many; v_call: TRBV12-3/TRBV12-4; d_call: .; cdr3_aa: CASSTGNGYTF; cdr3_nt: TGTGCCAGCAGCACAGGGAATGGCTACACCTTC
j_call: TRBJ2-3; clone_size: .; v_call: TRBV6-2/TRBV6-3; d_call: .; cdr3_aa: CASSYALAQPAGTDPQYF; cdr3_nt: TGTGCCAGCAGTTACGCGCTAGCCCAACCTGCGGGCACAGATCCGCAGTATTTT
j_call: TRBJ2-2; clone_size: many; v_call: TRBV6-5; d_call: TRBD2; cdr3_aa: CASSYRTSGTGELFF; cdr3_nt: TGTGCCAGCAGTTACAGGACTAGCGGCACCGGGGAGCTGTTTTTT
j_call: TRBJ2-3; clone_size: .; v_call: TRBV11-2; d_call: TRBD2; cdr3_aa: CASSTRLAGEADTQYF; cdr3_nt: TGTGCCAGCAGCACGCGACTAGCGGGAGAAGCAGATACGCAGTATTTT
j_call: TRBJ2-5; clone_size: .; v_call: TRBV25-1; d_call: .; cdr3_aa: CASSESRKRETQYF; cdr3_nt: TGTGCCAGCAGTGAATCTAGAAAACGAGAGACCCAGTACTTC
j_call: TRBJ1-1; clone_size: few; v_call: TRBV5-1; d_call: .; cdr3_aa: CASSSSVQAYGFEAFF; cdr3_nt: TGCGCCAGCAGCTCGTCCGTACAGGCCTATGGATTTGAAGCTTTCTTT
j_call: TRBJ2-4; clone_size: many; v_call: TRBV12-3/TRBV12-4; d_call: TRBD2; cdr3_aa: CASRLTGTSGNIQYF; cdr3_nt: TGTGCCAGCAGGCTGACCGGGACTAGCGGAAACATTCAGTACTTC
j_call: TRBJ2-5; clone_size: many; v_call: TRBV5-1; d_call: .; cdr3_aa: CASRPGPTTGETQYF; cdr3_nt: TGCGCCAGCAGGCCGGGCCCTACTACGGGAGAGACCCAGTACTTC
j_call: TRBJ2-1; clone_size: .; v_call: TRBV13; d_call: .; cdr3_aa: CASSLGNPGEQFF; cdr3_nt: TGTGCCAGCAGCTTAGGCAACCCGGGAGAGCAGTTCTTC
j_call: TRBJ2-7; clone_size: many; v_call: TRBV5-6; d_call: TRBD2; cdr3_aa: CASSFLAGLSYEQYF; cdr3_nt: TGTGCCAGCAGCTTCCTAGCGGGACTCTCCTACGAGCAGTACTTC
j_call: TRBJ2-2; clone_size: few; v_call: TRBV6-2/TRBV6-3; d_call: TRBD1; cdr3_aa: CASSWGTATGELFF; cdr3_nt: TGTGCCAGCAGTTGGGGGACAGCTACCGGGGAGCTGTTTTTT